This is a list of T cell receptor beta chains from one sample in a study of CD8+ T cells in alopecia areata. Measured with immunoSEQ multiplex PCR; TCRdb has only the in-frame clones, and not every one. The table records under 200,000 clones, approximately 65% of them present only once. Sequenced here: CD4+ T cells sorted from blood, sampled at week 4, from a patient treated with tofacitinib. The receptors shown here come from a human donor with alopecia areata. The CDR3 runs from the conserved cysteine through the conserved F or W. Fields, in order: J gene, V gene, D gene, clone size, CDR3 protein, CDR3 DNA. A D gene is named only where the DNA matches it firmly. A clone size is listed for some rows: how often the clone was seen (once, few, many), or a class if it is expanded.

j_call: TRBJ1-1; v_call: TRBV25-1; d_call: -; clone_size: -; cdr3_aa: CASSDPGSVEAFF; cdr3_nt: TGTGCCAGCAGTGATCCAGGGTCGGTTGAAGCTTTCTTT
j_call: TRBJ1-1; v_call: TRBV30; d_call: -; clone_size: -; cdr3_aa: CAWMGWTEAFF; cdr3_nt: TGTGCCTGGATGGGGTGGACTGAAGCTTTCTTT
j_call: TRBJ2-1; v_call: TRBV7-8; d_call: TRBD2; clone_size: -; cdr3_aa: CASSRKGIAGTSYNEQFF; cdr3_nt: TGTGCCAGCAGCCGCAAGGGGATAGCGGGGACTTCCTACAATGAGCAGTTCTTC
j_call: TRBJ1-1; v_call: TRBV30; d_call: -; clone_size: -; cdr3_aa: CAWSVSGVTEAFF; cdr3_nt: TGTGCCTGGAGTGTATCAGGGGTCACTGAAGCTTTCTTT
j_call: TRBJ1-6; v_call: TRBV30; d_call: TRBD1; clone_size: -; cdr3_aa: CAWSVGTGPRRALHF; cdr3_nt: TGTGCCTGGAGTGTAGGGACAGGGCCGAGGAGGGCCCTCCACTTT
j_call: TRBJ2-3; v_call: TRBV29-1; d_call: TRBD2; clone_size: -; cdr3_aa: CSTSAARGVSTQYF; cdr3_nt: TGCAGCACATCAGCCGCCCGGGGGGTATCTACGCAGTATTTT
j_call: TRBJ1-1; v_call: TRBV29-1; d_call: -; clone_size: once; cdr3_aa: CSTLTGRNTEAFF; cdr3_nt: TGCAGCACCTTAACAGGGAGAAACACTGAAGCTTTCTTT
j_call: TRBJ1-6; v_call: TRBV30; d_call: -; clone_size: -; cdr3_aa: CAWSFNSPLHF; cdr3_nt: TGTGCCTGGAGTTTTAATTCACCCCTCCACTTT
j_call: TRBJ2-5; v_call: TRBV15; d_call: -; clone_size: once; cdr3_aa: CATSRTTAQETQYF; cdr3_nt: TGTGCCACCAGCAGAACGACAGCTCAAGAGACCCAGTACTTC
j_call: TRBJ2-3; v_call: TRBV29-1; d_call: TRBD2; clone_size: -; cdr3_aa: CSVEGSASGRTDTQYF; cdr3_nt: TGCAGCGTTGAAGGATCGGCTAGCGGACGCACAGATACGCAGTATTTT
j_call: TRBJ1-2; v_call: TRBV23-1; d_call: -; clone_size: -; cdr3_aa: CASSQRQATNYGYTF; cdr3_nt: TGCGCCAGCAGTCAGAGACAGGCAACTAACTATGGCTACACCTTC
j_call: TRBJ1-5; v_call: TRBV5-1; d_call: -; clone_size: -; cdr3_aa: CASSLSGGANQPQHF; cdr3_nt: TGCGCCAGCAGCTTGTCCGGGGGCGCGAATCAGCCCCAGCATTTT
j_call: TRBJ2-7; v_call: TRBV2; d_call: TRBD1; clone_size: -; cdr3_aa: CASRPGQGSYEQYF; cdr3_nt: TGTGCCAGCAGGCCGGGACAGGGGTCCTACGAGCAGTACTTC
j_call: TRBJ1-1; v_call: TRBV25-1; d_call: TRBD1; clone_size: -; cdr3_aa: CASSESGGAFF; cdr3_nt: TGTGCCAGCAGTGAATCAGGGGGAGCTTTCTTT
j_call: TRBJ2-7; v_call: TRBV6-5; d_call: TRBD1; clone_size: once; cdr3_aa: CASSYSIGQGLYEQYF; cdr3_nt: TGTGCCAGCAGTTACTCGATTGGACAGGGCCTCTACGAGCAGTACTTC
j_call: TRBJ2-3; v_call: TRBV29-1; d_call: TRBD2; clone_size: -; cdr3_aa: CSVDEGLGADTQYF; cdr3_nt: TGCAGCGTTGACGAGGGACTAGGGGCAGATACGCAGTATTTT
j_call: TRBJ2-2; v_call: TRBV7-3; d_call: -; clone_size: -; cdr3_aa: CASRTNTNTGELFF; cdr3_nt: TGTGCCAGCAGGACGAACACGAACACCGGGGAGCTGTTTTTT
j_call: TRBJ1-1; v_call: TRBV6-5; d_call: -; clone_size: few; cdr3_aa: CASLSQSTEAFF; cdr3_nt: TGTGCCAGTCTCTCTCAGAGCACTGAAGCTTTCTTT
j_call: TRBJ1-5; v_call: TRBV7-2; d_call: -; clone_size: -; cdr3_aa: CASSPRPSRQPQHF; cdr3_nt: TGTGCCAGCAGCCCGCGACCGTCGAGGCAGCCCCAGCATTTT
j_call: TRBJ2-5; v_call: TRBV27; d_call: TRBD1; clone_size: once; cdr3_aa: CASSQYYSGGIETQYF; cdr3_nt: TGTGCCAGCAGTCAATATTATTCAGGGGGCATTGAGACCCAGTACTTC
j_call: TRBJ1-2; v_call: TRBV7-3; d_call: -; clone_size: -; cdr3_aa: CASSLSGDGYTF; cdr3_nt: TGTGCCAGCAGCTTATCGGGGGATGGCTACACCTTC
j_call: TRBJ2-5; v_call: TRBV6-5; d_call: -; clone_size: -; cdr3_aa: CASRRGGGGQETQYF; cdr3_nt: TGTGCCAGCAGACGCGGCGGTGGCGGTCAAGAGACCCAGTACTTC
j_call: TRBJ1-1; v_call: TRBV20-1; d_call: -; clone_size: few; cdr3_aa: CSASSTEAFF; cdr3_nt: TGCAGTGCTAGTAGCACTGAAGCTTTCTTT
j_call: TRBJ2-1; v_call: TRBV29-1; d_call: TRBD2; clone_size: -; cdr3_aa: CSVGLAGGSAEQFF; cdr3_nt: TGCAGCGTTGGCCTAGCGGGGGGGTCTGCTGAGCAGTTCTTC
j_call: TRBJ1-5; v_call: TRBV15; d_call: -; clone_size: -; cdr3_aa: CATSRDRLGQPQHF; cdr3_nt: TGTGCCACCAGCAGAGACAGGCTGGGCCAGCCCCAGCATTTT
j_call: TRBJ2-5; v_call: TRBV10-3; d_call: TRBD1; clone_size: -; cdr3_aa: CAISRTGKIPQETQYF; cdr3_nt: TGTGCCATCAGCCGGACAGGCAAAATCCCTCAGGAGACCCAGTACTTC
j_call: TRBJ1-5; v_call: TRBV7-2; d_call: -; clone_size: few; cdr3_aa: CASSLVPDQPQHF; cdr3_nt: TGTGCCAGCAGCTTAGTTCCGGATCAGCCCCAGCATTTT
j_call: TRBJ1-5; v_call: TRBV10-2; d_call: -; clone_size: few; cdr3_aa: CASKGPNNQPQHF; cdr3_nt: TGCGCCAGCAAGGGACCGAACAATCAGCCCCAGCATTTT
j_call: TRBJ1-1; v_call: TRBV10-3; d_call: -; clone_size: few; cdr3_aa: CAISEDRMNTEAFF; cdr3_nt: TGTGCCATCAGTGAGGACAGGATGAACACTGAAGCTTTCTTT
j_call: TRBJ2-5; v_call: TRBV2; d_call: -; clone_size: -; cdr3_aa: CASTQMETQYF; cdr3_nt: TGTGCCAGCACCCAAATGGAGACCCAGTACTTC
j_call: TRBJ2-5; v_call: TRBV2; d_call: -; clone_size: -; cdr3_aa: CASSEQAAETQYF; cdr3_nt: TGTGCCAGCAGTGAACAGGCGGCCGAGACCCAGTACTTC
j_call: TRBJ1-2; v_call: TRBV29-1; d_call: -; clone_size: -; cdr3_aa: CSGHRVSGGYTF; cdr3_nt: TGCAGCGGTCACAGGGTATCTGGCGGCTACACCTTC
j_call: TRBJ2-5; v_call: TRBV11-2; d_call: TRBD2; clone_size: -; cdr3_aa: CASSLAGLAGSETQYF; cdr3_nt: TGTGCCAGCAGCTTAGCGGGACTAGCGGGATCAGAGACCCAGTACTTC
j_call: TRBJ2-7; v_call: TRBV30; d_call: -; clone_size: -; cdr3_aa: CAWSRGSSYEQYF; cdr3_nt: TGTGCCTGGAGCCGAGGGAGTTCCTACGAGCAGTACTTC
j_call: TRBJ2-5; v_call: TRBV2; d_call: TRBD1; clone_size: -; cdr3_aa: CASKSDRGAQETQYF; cdr3_nt: TGTGCCAGCAAATCGGACAGGGGAGCCCAAGAGACCCAGTACTTC
j_call: TRBJ1-5; v_call: TRBV2; d_call: -; clone_size: -; cdr3_aa: CASRLGARGKPQHF; cdr3_nt: TGTGCCAGCAGACTTGGGGCACGCGGGAAGCCCCAGCATTTT
j_call: TRBJ2-7; v_call: TRBV5-1; d_call: -; clone_size: few; cdr3_aa: CASSLGWQPLYEQYF; cdr3_nt: TGCGCCAGCAGCTTGGGATGGCAGCCCCTTTACGAGCAGTACTTC
j_call: TRBJ2-3; v_call: TRBV29-1; d_call: TRBD2; clone_size: -; cdr3_aa: CSVGWSSGGADTQYF; cdr3_nt: TGCAGCGTCGGATGGTCTAGCGGGGGGGCAGATACGCAGTATTTT
j_call: TRBJ2-7; v_call: TRBV29-1; d_call: -; clone_size: -; cdr3_aa: CSVELGNSYEQYF; cdr3_nt: TGCAGCGTTGAGTTAGGGAACTCCTACGAGCAGTACTTC
j_call: TRBJ2-5; v_call: TRBV7-2; d_call: -; clone_size: few; cdr3_aa: CASSLRDSGETQYF; cdr3_nt: TGTGCCAGCAGCTTGCGAGATTCCGGGGAGACCCAGTACTTC
j_call: TRBJ2-5; v_call: TRBV5-1; d_call: -; clone_size: -; cdr3_aa: CASSLYAPQETQYF; cdr3_nt: TGCGCCAGCAGTCTGTACGCCCCCCAGGAGACCCAGTACTTC
j_call: TRBJ1-3; v_call: TRBV5-1; d_call: -; clone_size: -; cdr3_aa: CASRDGNTIYF; cdr3_nt: TGCGCCAGCAGGGATGGAAACACCATATATTTT
j_call: TRBJ2-3; v_call: TRBV7-3; d_call: TRBD2; clone_size: -; cdr3_aa: CASSLTSGATDTQYF; cdr3_nt: TGTGCCAGCAGCCTGACTAGCGGCGCCACAGATACGCAGTATTTT
j_call: TRBJ2-5; v_call: TRBV5-6; d_call: -; clone_size: once; cdr3_aa: CASSFQETQYF; cdr3_nt: TGTGCCAGCAGCTTCCAAGAGACCCAGTACTTC
j_call: TRBJ2-1; v_call: TRBV20-1; d_call: -; clone_size: -; cdr3_aa: CSAEGGNEQFF; cdr3_nt: TGCAGTGCTGAGGGCGGCAATGAGCAGTTCTTC
j_call: TRBJ2-2; v_call: TRBV30; d_call: TRBD2; clone_size: -; cdr3_aa: CASPRTSGGSGELFF; cdr3_nt: TGTGCCTCACCTCGGACTAGCGGAGGTTCCGGGGAGCTGTTTTTT
j_call: TRBJ1-1; v_call: TRBV7-2; d_call: -; clone_size: -; cdr3_aa: CASSFGRADTEAFF; cdr3_nt: TGTGCCAGCAGCTTCGGCAGGGCGGACACTGAAGCTTTCTTT
j_call: TRBJ2-7; v_call: TRBV29-1; d_call: TRBD1; clone_size: few; cdr3_aa: CSARQGDYEQYF; cdr3_nt: TGCAGCGCCCGACAGGGAGACTACGAGCAGTACTTC
j_call: TRBJ1-2; v_call: TRBV5-6; d_call: -; clone_size: -; cdr3_aa: CASSLDPDSPGYTF; cdr3_nt: TGTGCCAGCAGCTTGGATCCGGACTCGCCGGGCTACACCTTC
j_call: TRBJ2-5; v_call: TRBV9; d_call: -; clone_size: -; cdr3_aa: CASSPTRTQETQYF; cdr3_nt: TGTGCCAGCAGCCCGACGAGGACTCAAGAGACCCAGTACTTC
j_call: TRBJ2-2; v_call: TRBV6-1; d_call: -; clone_size: -; cdr3_aa: CASSESASFGELFF; cdr3_nt: TGTGCCAGCAGTGAATCGGCCAGTTTCGGGGAGCTGTTTTTT